This TCR beta chain was profiled in a study of blood T cell repertoires in COVID-19. At the level of the study: Whether acute or convalescent, the COVID-19 samples came from the United States, Italy and Spain. T cells, B-cell-depleted T cells, or PBMCs supplied cDNA or gDNA.

In the study's own analysis: Amplifying reference gene primers gave estimates of nucleated cell counts. Only in-frame clones appear in the TCRdb table, and some are missing; sequencing was by immunoSEQ multiplex PCR. V, J and clone size are taken as reported in that table, and D and trimming were inferred from the DNA itself. The table includes some 70,000 clones, about nine tenths detected once. The germline CDR1 and CDR2 sequences are MDHEN and SYDVKM. The CDR3 sequence is 13 residues long. J lost 3 bases, V lost 6 bases, and 5 bases had no gene match. The specimen was peripheral blood. The TCR originated in a man aged 45-60 years with active COVID-19. The rearrangement uses TRBV28 and TRBJ2-7, with 7 positions matching TRBD1. In DNA, the CDR3 is TGTGCCAGCAGACCGGGACAGAACTACGAGCAGTACTTC. This encodes CASRPGQNYEQYF. Full variable domain (missing parts from reference TRBV28 and TRBJ2-7): DVKVTQSSRYLVKRTGEKVFLECVQDMDHENMFWYRQDPGLGLRLIYFSYDVKMKEKGDIPEGYSVSREKKERFSLILESASTNQTSMYLCASRPGQNYEQYFGPGTRLTVT.